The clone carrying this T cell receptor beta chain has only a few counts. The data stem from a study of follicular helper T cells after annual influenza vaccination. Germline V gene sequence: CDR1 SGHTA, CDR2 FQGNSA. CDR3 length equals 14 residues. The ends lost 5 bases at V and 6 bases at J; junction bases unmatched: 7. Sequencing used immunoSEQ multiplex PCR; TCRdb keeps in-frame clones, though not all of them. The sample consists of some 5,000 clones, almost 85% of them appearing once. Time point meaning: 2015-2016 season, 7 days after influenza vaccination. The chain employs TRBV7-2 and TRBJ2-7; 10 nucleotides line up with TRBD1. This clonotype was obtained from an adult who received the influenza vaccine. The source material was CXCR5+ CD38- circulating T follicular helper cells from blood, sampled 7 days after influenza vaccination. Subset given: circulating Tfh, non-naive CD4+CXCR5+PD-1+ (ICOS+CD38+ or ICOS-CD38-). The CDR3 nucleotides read TGTGCCAGCAGCCCGGGCCGGACAGGGGGCGAGCAGTACTTC. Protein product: CASSPGRTGGEQYF.